The text below deals with one T cell receptor (beta chain). Its antigen is not identified. TCRdb reprocessed the reads with MiXCR, giving one entry per CDR3 protein. The data hold about 900,000 distinct CDR3 sequences, with approximately 33% observed a single time. The data were obtained in a study of T cell repertoires in cytomegalovirus infection. Overall study: Epitope selection comprised recently identified HLA-C-restricted CMV epitopes and well-studied HLA-B-restricted CMV epitopes. Shared public TCR beta signatures pointed to both CMV infection and a matching HLA type. General observations from the study: Dominating the ex vivo response were TCR beta clonotypes that were CMV-specific and HLA-C-restricted.

The CDR3 spans 13 residues. Germline loops: CDR1 LNHDA, CDR2 SQIVND (reference sequence). V dropped 6 bases and J dropped 3 bases, with 12 bases sitting between them. Material: cultured CD8+ T cells from PBMCs, obtained from culture after CMV antigen stimulation. The clonotype originates from a human donor in good health (CMV status not recorded). Some clones in this sample may be carry-over from other donors' samples. The chain recombines TRBV19 with TRBJ2-7, with D possibly TRBD2 on 5 matching bases. CDR3 sequence: CASSPDLGYEQYF. The CDR3 region has the DNA TGTGCCAGTAGCCCGGACTTAGGCTACGAGCAGTACTTC.